This T cell receptor beta chain stems from a study of vaccination effects on CD4 cells after COVID-19. Comments on this clone: No antigen is known for it.

Method: immunoSEQ multiplex PCR; TCRdb's copy keeps in-frame clones and lacks some. Of 75,000 to 100,000 clones in the sample, under 85% were seen once. Sequencing followed a ViraFEST assay step that expanded antigen-specific CD4+ T cells with viral peptide pools. At the end of about 10 days of culture, CD4+ T cells were isolated. Two-dose BNT162b2 or mRNA-1273 vaccination was given to participants. Every well got 2 million to 2.5 million PBMC, which were grown with about 9.9 IU/ml IL-2 and roughly 10 ug/ml peptides. This CDR3 has 15 amino acids. Per the germline V gene, CDR1 is MNHEY and CDR2 is SVGAGI. With 8 bases clipped from V and 4 bases from J, the junction kept 10 bases outside the gene matches.

This receptor was identified in a human donor who received a COVID-19 vaccine. The material sequenced was CD4+ T cells from PBMCs cultured with HCoV-OC43 spike peptides, taken after COVID-19 vaccination. Subset indicated: HCoV-OC43 spike overlapping peptide pool stimulation. The chain has TRBV6-5 and TRBJ1-4; 7 bases align to TRBD1. CDR3 sequence: CASRNDRAVNEKLFF. Written as DNA, the CDR3 is TGTGCCAGCCGCAACGACAGGGCGGTTAATGAAAAACTGTTTTTT.